This T cell receptor beta chain was retrieved from a study of beta chain features in type 1 diabetes. The authors reverse transcribed all of the isolated RNA, so sequencing captured expressed TCRB transcripts. The table came from immunoSEQ multiplex PCR; TCRdb's copy has only in-frame clones and leaves some out. The repertoire holds 200,000 to 250,000 clones, with 13% to 15% as singletons. Findings and limits, study-wide: In comparison with healthy donors, patients had naive, central memory and Treg TCRB repertoires that appeared more similar.

Via the markers CD45RO/CCR7/CD25/CD127/CD95/CD27, stem cell-like memory, regulatory, central memory and naive CD4+ cells were sorted. The CDR3 extends over 14 amino acids. The V and J ends lost 6 bases and 8 bases, in that order; junction bases with no gene match: 3. Germline V gene sequence: CDR1 SNHLY, CDR2 FYNNEI. Concerning this clone: Its specificity is not known.

Sequenced material: naive CD4+ T cells from blood. This TCR was sampled from a woman aged 35 to 49 in good health. This rearrangement joins TRBV2 to TRBJ2-1; the match to TRBD2 covers 14 bases. Here the CDR3 reads CASRGTSGGYEQFF. The CDR3, as DNA: TGTGCCAGCAGAGGGACTAGCGGGGGCTATGAGCAGTTCTTC.